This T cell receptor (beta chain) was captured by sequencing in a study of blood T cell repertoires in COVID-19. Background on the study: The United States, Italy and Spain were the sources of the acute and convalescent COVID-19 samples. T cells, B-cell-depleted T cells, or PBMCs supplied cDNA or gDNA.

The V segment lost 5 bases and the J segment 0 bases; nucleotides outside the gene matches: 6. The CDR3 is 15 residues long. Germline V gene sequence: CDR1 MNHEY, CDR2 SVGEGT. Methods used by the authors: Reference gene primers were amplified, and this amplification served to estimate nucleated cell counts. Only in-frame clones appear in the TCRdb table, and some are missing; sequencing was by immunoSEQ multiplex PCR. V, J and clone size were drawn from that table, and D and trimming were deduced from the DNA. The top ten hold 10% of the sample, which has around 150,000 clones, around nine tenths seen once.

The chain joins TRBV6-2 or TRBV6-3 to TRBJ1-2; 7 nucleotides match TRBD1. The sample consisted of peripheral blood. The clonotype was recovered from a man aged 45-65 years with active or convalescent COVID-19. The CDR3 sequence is CASSTRDRANYGYTF. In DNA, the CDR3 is TGTGCCAGCAGTACCCGGGACAGAGCTAACTATGGCTACACCTTC.